What follows is one T cell receptor (beta chain) and its context. Its antigen remains unidentified. No qualities accompany the bases; no much larger clone lies one base away. The cohort was made up of approximately 670 healthy bone marrow donors. At the time of sampling, every cohort member was nominally healthy, though immune exposures that went unrecorded were likely present. The donor tested CMV seronegative, placing the donor among the 300 to 450 seronegative members of the cohort. A peripheral blood sample was collected from each donor, and TCR beta sequencing was performed on peripheral blood mononuclear cells. The Qiagen DNeasy Blood Extraction Kit was used to extract genomic DNA from the blood cell samples. The library was obtained by the immunoSEQ multiplex PCR assay. The multiplex PCR relied on a mix of 60 forward primers for TCR Vbeta segments and 13 reverse primers for TCR Jbeta segments. Amplification of the CDR3 region of rearranged TCR beta genes was performed with a multiplex PCR assay on genomic DNA. Amplified TCR beta libraries were sequenced as 87-base-pair reads on the Illumina HiSeq System. Per the source publication's procedure: A later analysis tallied roughly 76 million unique TCR beta chains across the 650 to 750 repertoires, and 10 million to 11 million of those chains were shared by two or more donors. Raw reads were error-corrected and collapsed into unique sequences by a nearest-neighbor algorithm in which closely related sequences were merged to remove PCR and sequencing errors. V, D and J gene segments were assigned by aligning CDR3 sequences to IMGT reference sequences. For a sequence to be retained, a match of at least six nucleotides was required to both a V gene segment and a J gene segment. Rearrangements were classified as productive when the CDR3 lacked stop codons and remained in frame with V and J, and all other rearrangements were classified as non-productive. Following IMGT convention, CDR3 was defined as the stretch from the second conserved V-encoded cysteine up to the conserved J-encoded phenylalanine. The earlier analysis of fewer than 750 of the donors excluded sequences that lacked an unambiguous match to a single V gene segment. An earlier analysis of just under 600 of the donors called V segments functional above 56.7% productive rearrangements and segregating when the between-donor standard deviation exceeded 5%. A statistical classification framework was built to diagnose cytomegalovirus status from the catalog of TCR beta chain sequences. In a later analysis, V and J genes were assigned by comparing TCR nucleotide sequences against IMGT/GENE-DB human TR gene sequences. Using the TCRdist pipeline, a later analysis assigned CDR3 sequences along with most-parsimonious VDJ recombination scenarios. In a later analysis, each TCR beta chain was defined by its CDR3 amino acid sequence together with its V-gene family, and reads without a unique V-gene family were excluded. A later analysis removed 592 highly shared, low-generation-probability nucleotide sequences to deal with suspected cross-contamination and a sequencing artifact. In a later analysis, a clonal expansion index for each public chain was calculated from normalized within-repertoire ranks of inferred template counts. Generation probabilities in a later analysis came from a VDJ recombination model fitted to out-of-frame rearrangements, and those results were checked against IGoR. A later analysis scored TCR-TCR, TCR-HLA and TCR-CMV co-occurrence with hypergeometric tests, applying a repertoire-size bias correction to TCR pairs. To estimate false discovery rates, a later analysis permuted the HLA or CMV assignments 20 times. In a later analysis, co-occurring TCRs were grouped with DBSCAN, and TCRdist sequence similarity was added when clustering was performed within HLA-allele-positive subsets. For co-occurrence clustering, repertoires with fewer than 30,000 or more than 120,000 public chains were excluded, along with four or five repertoires with anomalous nucleotide sharing. TCRdb stores this immuneACCESS table with in-frame sequences only. Part of the clones is absent; in the studies checked, under half of the shortfall reflects unresolved V genes, and no reason is known for the rest. The DNA gave D and trimming, while V, J and clone size come from that table. The sample table contains fewer than 250,000 clones; only one count was recorded for 75% to 90% of them. The ten largest clones take up under 0.85% of the sample.

The data were obtained in a study of cytomegalovirus exposure and HLA in healthy donors (dated by TCRdb to 2016 to 2017). Study-wide context: An earlier analysis of a few hundred of the donors reported about 260 Gb of sequence data and 100 million to 120 million unique TCR beta sequences obtained from approximately 180 million T cells. Among around 400 genotyped donors of the cohort, an average of roughly 230,000 unique TCR beta nucleotide sequences was sequenced per donor, of which about 20% were non-productive. High-throughput TCR immunosequencing, statistical association of individual TCRs with disease status, and machine learning were combined to predict cytomegalovirus infection status. Genome-wide SNP genotypes for about 60% of the roughly 700 donors were used in a later genetic analysis, which treated that subset as a discovery cohort. Besides the first cohort of 550 to 750 subjects, a separate validation cohort made up of 90 to 150 different subjects was used. Rather than using new phenotypic data, the later analysis identified candidate immune exposures from TCR beta sequences and from how often those sequences occurred across donors. Class I and class II HLA loci were covered by the typing at four-digit resolution. The study profiled the T cell repertoires of 500 to 800 subjects by immunosequencing and related them to cytomegalovirus serostatus. An earlier analysis of 587 of the donors applied high-throughput TCR beta sequencing to assess whether each TCR beta V gene segment acted as functional or pseudogenic. Of the 398 genotyped donors, about 84% fell in the genetic ancestry cluster associated with self-reported Caucasian donors. Because of strong linkage in the cohort, roughly five DR-DQ haplotypes were treated as single units for association and clustering. An early release that covered 500 to 800 HLA-typed donors contained approximately 290 gigabases of sequencing data and tens of millions of unique TCR sequences. All discovery cohort repertoires had been generated using a single sequencing platform. The aim of the study was to test whether cataloging public T cell receptors could identify signatures of past pathogen exposure. Donor age, sex, ethnicity and CMV serostatus were compiled alongside the repertoire data. The number of typed donors differed by locus: about 620-630 for A, B, C, DRB1 and DQB1; approximately 540 for DQA1; 606 for DPA1; and about 450 for DPB1. To study patterns of TCR occurrence, a later analysis re-analyzed previously published TCR beta repertoires from 700 or so donors and added high-resolution HLA genotyping. Results and caveats for the whole study, not just this receptor: In a later genetic analysis, fewer N-insertions in productive TCRs were reported among donors in an Asian-associated ancestry cluster than the approximately 710-donor mean. In vitro tests confirmed that three of the cytomegalovirus-associated TCR beta chains recognize cytomegalovirus antigens. In the study, approximately 160 TCR beta chains were listed as associated with cytomegalovirus. Strong co-occurrence of HLA alleles, especially DR and DQ, made assigning TCR associations to individual alleles difficult. Over 15 rarely observed V segments, including chromosome 9 orphons, were excluded from the earlier analysis of 550 to 700 of the donors because counts were too low. In an earlier analysis of approximately 590 of the donors, most TCR beta V segments appeared in productive rearrangements about 90% or about 30% of the time, broadly matching IMGT annotations. Because the 87-base-pair reads could not distinguish some IMGT-functional V segments, including TRBV6-2 and TRBV6-3, those segments were excluded. Correlated functional status among segregating V segments might be attributable to linkage disequilibrium, but an unknown experimental factor could not be ruled out. A later analysis found that TCR association rates varied across HLA loci, with DRB1 alleles showing the most associated TCRs and HLA-C alleles the fewest. In a later analysis, several top co-occurrence clusters were reported to appear linked to parvovirus B19, influenza, CMV and Epstein-Barr virus. The sequencing pipeline was judged likely to have produced a cluster of highly shared sequence variants as a technical artifact. In a later analysis, 15,000 to 20,000 TCR beta sequences were associated with specific HLA alleles at a false discovery rate of 0.05. Cytomegalovirus status was reported to be diagnosed by the classifier with high specificity and sensitivity in both the original and validation cohorts. In a later genetic analysis, a missense DCLRE1C variant was associated with V-gene and J-gene trimming of TCR beta chains, and the association was replicated in an independent cohort. The presence/absence analyses assumed that sequencing depth was roughly uniform across donors, and that assumption may not be true. Compared with equally common non-associated chains, HLA-associated TCR beta chains in a later analysis were more clonally expanded and had lower generation probabilities. While some public TCRs were present in many individuals, most TCR sequences turned up only very rarely across donors. A further reported finding was that TCR beta sequences accurately predicted the HLA-A and HLA-B alleles for most subjects in the first cohort. This cohort had only TCR beta chains sequenced, and the lack of alpha or paired-chain data limited which features could be detected. According to the authors, the approach could potentially be generalized to other disease states and immunological phenotypes. CMV serostatus was the only immune exposure information available for the cohort. According to a later analysis, most CMV-associated TCR beta chains appeared to be HLA-restricted, and the HLA associations seemed to be driven largely by CMV exposure. HLA typing was unavailable for some donors at each locus, so association tests used only the typed subset.

The germline V gene gives CDR1 as SGDLS and CDR2 as YYNGEE. The CDR3 numbers 15 residues from cysteine through phenylalanine. Of the read, only the CDR3 DNA is kept; its 45 bases are in frame from base 1. The germline ends are 9 bases apart after V is trimmed by 0 bases and J by 2 bases. This TCR derives from a boy aged 2-9 years in good health and CMV-seronegative. Input material: PBMCs. The sequence links TRBV9 to TRBJ1-3; too little of a D gene remains to name it. The bases are TGTGCCAGCAGCGTAGGAGGGTCCGCTGGAAACACCATATATTTT. Its translation is CASSVGGSAGNTIYF.